Shown below are 14 T cell receptor beta chains from a single sample sequenced in a study of blood T cell repertoires in COVID-19. The assay was immunoSEQ multiplex PCR, and TCRdb's table has in-frame clones only and misses some. The data show about 240,000 clones, 80% to 95% seen once. Specimen: peripheral blood. The receptors stem from a man aged 25 to 40 with COVID-19, enrolled during active disease.

The chain uses TRBV5-1 and TRBJ1-6, with 11 nucleotides matching TRBD1. This CDR3 contains 15 residues. Germline CDR1 is SGHRS and CDR2 is YFSETQ. The junction had 4 bases not matched to a gene; V was cut back by 4 bases and J by 7 bases. The CDR3 nucleotides read TGCGCCAGCAGCAAGGGACAGGGGGGGAATTCACCCCTCCACTTT. Encoded protein: CASSKGQGGNSPLHF.

The V gene is TRBV7-2, the J gene TRBJ2-1; a possible D gene is TRBD1 (5 bases). V was clipped by 4 bases and J by 10 bases, with 17 bases between them. The CDR3 loop spans 14 amino acids. In germline, CDR1 is SGHTA, CDR2 FQGNSA. The CDR3 nucleotides are TGTGCCAGCAGCTCGAACTCAGGGCCAAGAGAGCAGTTCTTC. Its translation: CASSSNSGPREQFF. Looking up the rest from reference TRBV7-2 and TRBJ2-1 gives the full variable domain: GAGVSQSPSNKVTEKGKDVELRCDPISGHTALYWYRQSLGQGLEFLIYFQGNSAPDKSGLPSDRFSAERTGGSVSTLTIQRTQQEDSAVYLCASSSNSGPREQFFGPGTRLTVL.

J is TRBJ2-5 and V is TRBV5-4; 10 bases are a match to TRBD2. Unmatched junction bases numbered 9, after V lost 0 bases and J lost 1 base. CDR3 length equals 18 residues. Germline CDR1 and CDR2: SGHNT and YYREEE (reference sequence). The CDR3 loop is CASSLAVSGGIGQETQYF. DNA of the CDR3: TGTGCCAGCAGCTTGGCCGTTAGCGGGGGGATAGGCCAAGAGACCCAGTACTTC.

This rearrangement joins TRBV5-1 to TRBJ2-1; TRBD1 matches at 10 bases. V was clipped by 2 bases and J by 8 bases; unmatched bases: 7. The CDR3 covers 15 residues. The V gene's germline CDR1 is SGHRS and CDR2 YFSETQ. The CDR3 sequence is CASSFAETGGYEQFF. CDR3 bases: TGCGCCAGCAGCTTCGCCGAGACAGGGGGCTATGAGCAGTTCTTC.

This chain links TRBV5-4 with TRBJ1-1; a weak D match, TRBD1 (6 bases). V was trimmed by 2 bases and J by 0 bases, leaving 11 bases between them. The germline V gene has CDR1 SGHNT and CDR2 YYREEE (reference sequence). The CDR3 sequence is 15 residues long. The CDR3 sequence: CASSFLQGLNTEAFF. The CDR3, as DNA: TGTGCCAGCAGCTTCCTCCAGGGGTTGAACACTGAAGCTTTCTTT.

The chain uses TRBV7-9 and TRBJ1-5; weak D call: TRBD1 (5 bases). Trimming took 0 bases from V and 4 from J, leaving 16 bases between them. The length of the CDR3 is 17 residues. CDR1 is SEHNR, CDR2 FQNEAQ, per germline (reference sequence). In DNA form, the CDR3 reads TGTGCCAGCAGCTTAGCGACTCAGGGAAAGGGGAATCAGCCCCAGCATTTT. Translating it yields CASSLATQGKGNQPQHF.

V usage is TRBV5-4 and J usage is TRBJ2-7; perhaps TRBD2 as D (7 bases). CDR3 length: 14 amino acids. V lost 5 bases, J lost 2 bases, and 14 bases lay in between. The germline V gene has CDR1 SGHNT and CDR2 YYREEE (reference sequence). In DNA form, the CDR3 reads TGTGCCAGCAGTACGGGGGGCGAAACCTACGAGCAGTACTTC. Translating it yields CASSTGGETYEQYF.

The chain links TRBV4-1 to TRBJ1-2; D gene unclear. The CDR3 is 15 amino acids. Trimming removed 4 bases from V and 1 base from J, with 13 bases in between. Germline V gene data show CDR1 as MGHRA and CDR2 as YSYEKL. This CDR3 is CASSPDPNINYGYTF. Here the CDR3 DNA reads TGCGCCAGCAGCCCCGATCCCAACATTAACTATGGCTACACCTTC.

The J gene is TRBJ1-1, the V gene TRBV5-6; D is uncertain. Per germline, CDR1 SGHDT and CDR2 YYEEEE. This CDR3 has 15 amino acids. V was clipped by 4 bases and J by 4 bases, with 17 bases between them. CDR3 sequence reads: CASSPSGRGSTEAFF. CDR3 sequence (DNA): TGTGCCAGCAGCCCAAGCGGGAGAGGGAGCACTGAAGCTTTCTTT.

The chain carries TRBV27 and TRBJ1-2; 12 bases are a match to TRBD1. The V and J ends lost 1 base and 7 bases, in that order; junction bases with no gene match: 7. Germline loops: CDR1 MNHEY, CDR2 SMNVEV (reference sequence). This CDR3 spans 16 amino acids. The CDR3 protein is CASSLFVGQGAGGYTF. CDR3 nucleotides: TGTGCCAGCAGTTTATTTGTGGGACAGGGGGCGGGTGGCTACACCTTC.

The chain has TRBV6-5 and TRBJ1-2; 9 bases are a match to TRBD1. Trimming at V came to 10 bases and at J to 4 bases, leaving 7 bases not matched to a gene. This CDR3 spans 13 amino acids. Germline-derived CDR1 and CDR2 are MNHEY and SVGAGI. The chain's CDR3 is CAMRTGEGYGYTF. The CDR3 DNA reads as TGTGCCATGCGGACAGGGGAAGGCTATGGCTACACCTTC.

The chain uses TRBV7-9 and TRBJ1-1; a weak D match, TRBD1 (6 bases). V was cut by 5 bases and J by 2 bases, with 12 bases left in between. The CDR3 loop spans 14 amino acids. Per germline, CDR1 SEHNR and CDR2 FQNEAQ (reference sequence). As DNA, the CDR3 is TGTGCCAGCAGCCCCTCACAGGGTAACACTGAAGCTTTCTTT. Amino acids: CASSPSQGNTEAFF. The full variable domain, with the rest looked up from reference TRBV7-9 and TRBJ1-1, is DTGVSQNPRHKITKRGQNVTFRCDPISEHNRLYWYRQTLGQGPEFLTYFQNEAQLEKSRLLSDRFSAERPKGSFSTLEIQRTEQGDSAMYLCASSPSQGNTEAFFGQGTRLTVV.

CDR3 sequence (DNA): TGCGCCAGCAGCTTGGCCTCGGGGGAACAAGACGAGCAGTACTTC. Translation gives CASSLASGEQDEQYF. This chain joins TRBV5-1 and TRBJ2-7; perhaps TRBD2 as D (6 bases). This CDR3 region has 15 residues. Trimming stripped 0 bases from V and 5 bases from J, with 15 bases between. CDR1 is SGHRS, CDR2 YFSETQ, per germline.

This clone was detected a few times. The same CDR3 arises from other DNA sequences in this sample as well. The chain couples TRBV5-4 to TRBJ2-7; D is unresolved. The ends were cut back, 0 bases at V and 4 bases at J, with 5 bases in the middle. This CDR3 comprises 12 residues. CDR1 and CDR2 (germline): SGHNT, YYREEE (reference sequence). CDR3 coding DNA: TGTGCCAGCAGCTTGGACGGTTACGAGCAGTACTTC. The encoded protein is CASSLDGYEQYF.